This TCR beta chain was documented in a study of monozygotic twins with inflammatory bowel disease. Study outcomes and limitations: T cell subtypes that differed could not be told apart.

Total RNA from whole blood was isolated with no T cell sorting. Following a re-call of the 5' RACE reads, TCRdb has one entry per CDR3 protein and lacks DNA. The sample includes approximately 300,000 distinct CDR3 sequences. In regard to this clonotype: The antigen is not known.

The CDR3 runs 15 residues. The clonotype was recovered from a human donor with ulcerative colitis or Crohn's disease, or a healthy co-twin of an affected twin (not recorded which). The sequencing input was blood. The chain links TRBV23-1 to TRBJ2-1; TCRdb's D gene call, TRBD2, goes unchecked for lack of DNA. TRBV23-1 is annotated as an ORF whose role is uncertain. The CDR3 region is CASSQEGGKEFEQFF.